This T cell receptor beta chain originates from a study of shared clonotypes between healthy human individuals. On the study more broadly: The study drew on a couple of women and a few men aged 18 to 49 as donors.

Deep-level settings were used for running the assay. Sequencing was performed with immunoSEQ multiplex PCR; in TCRdb, only in-frame clones are kept and a portion is missing. The sample lists about 490,000 clones, 76% occurring once. Every contributor of samples was a Caucasian grown-up residing in Nashville, Tennessee. Approximately 91 million PBMCs supplied genomic DNA for unsorted samples. V lost 4 bases, J lost 3 bases, and 10 bases lay in between. Germline CDR1 SGDLS, CDR2 YYNGEE. The CDR3 extends over 14 amino acids. Sequencing input: PBMCs. The receptor was derived from a woman aged 35 to 49 in good health. Some clones in this sample may be carry-over from other donors' samples. The chain uses TRBV9 and TRBJ2-2; D may be TRBD2 (6 bases). The CDR3 sequence: CASSRDSYTGELFF. The CDR3 nucleotides are TGTGCCAGCAGCAGGGACTCCTACACCGGGGAGCTGTTTTTT.